Following are 9 T cell receptor beta chains from one sample sequenced in a study of CD8+ T cells in alopecia areata. The treatment: oral pan-JAK inhibitor, 5-10 mg twice daily. cDNA reverse transcribed from extracted RNA served as the sequencing template. Generated by immunoSEQ multiplex PCR, the TCRdb table keeps only in-frame clones and is missing some. In the table there are around 270,000 clones, 58% of which are singletons. The sequencing used CD4+ T cells sorted from blood, collected at week 24, from a patient treated with tofacitinib. These receptors came from a human donor with alopecia areata.

The rearrangement links TRBV28 to TRBJ1-2, with D unclear. V was clipped by 3 bases and J by 4 bases, with 9 bases between them. Germline values: CDR1 MDHEN, CDR2 SYDVKM. The CDR3 sequence is 13 residues long. The CDR3 coding sequence is TGTGCCAGCAGTTTGAGCGGCCCCTATGGCTACACCTTC. Residues: CASSLSGPYGYTF.

The V gene is TRBV2, the J gene TRBJ1-1; D unclear. The germline V gene encodes CDR1 SNHLY and CDR2 FYNNEI. Deletions cut 4 bases from V and 8 bases from J, with 14 bases between. The CDR3 loop spans 13 amino acids. The CDR3, as DNA: TGTGCCAGCAGTGGATGGGGAGAGGGAGAAGCTTTCTTT. This translates into CASSGWGEGEAFF.

The V and J genes are TRBV28 and TRBJ2-5, with a weak D call TRBD1 (6 bases). This CDR3 region has 13 residues. CDR1 and CDR2 (germline): MDHEN, SYDVKM. Trimming stripped 2 bases from V and 9 bases from J, with 13 bases between. This CDR3 is CASSLAQGPAQYF. The CDR3 DNA follows: TGTGCCAGCAGTTTAGCACAGGGTCCGGCCCAGTACTTC.

This clone was counted between two and nine times. The rearrangement uses TRBV7-2 and TRBJ2-5, with 13 nucleotides matching TRBD2. CDR1 is SGHTA, CDR2 FQGNSA, per germline. V gave up 5 bases and J gave up 5 bases; unmatched junction bases: 5. The CDR3 is 15 amino acids. The CDR3 region has the DNA TGTGCCAGCAGCCTCCAGACTAGCGGGGGGGAGACCCAGTACTTC. Amino acids: CASSLQTSGGETQYF.

The table lists this clone with a few counts. The chain uses TRBV28 and TRBJ2-3; a possible D gene is TRBD2 (6 bases). The CDR3 is 13 residues long. CDR1 is MDHEN and CDR2 is SYDVKM in the germline V gene. Trimming left V 7 bases short and J 5 bases short, with 13 bases between. This CDR3 reads CASNRDWRDTQYF. The CDR3 DNA reads TGTGCCAGCAACCGGGACTGGAGAGATACGCAGTATTTT.

The rearrangement joins TRBV30 to TRBJ2-4; 13 nucleotides match TRBD2. The junction had 11 bases not matched to a gene; V was cut back by 0 bases and J by 0 bases. Germline V CDR1 and CDR2: GTSNPN, SVGIG (reference sequence). This CDR3 is 20 amino acids long. CDR3 nucleotide sequence: TGTGCCTGGAGTGTCCCTCCGGGACTAGCGGGGACTCTAGCCAAAAACATTCAGTACTTC. It yields the protein CAWSVPPGLAGTLAKNIQYF.

The V and J genes are TRBV9 and TRBJ1-1; no definite D call. V gave up 0 bases and J gave up 1 base, with 7 bases separating them. Germline lookup yields CDR1 SGDLS and CDR2 YYNGEE. This CDR3 region has 14 residues. CDR3 loop: CASSVGNTNTEAFF. In DNA form, the CDR3 reads TGTGCCAGCAGCGTAGGCAACACGAACACTGAAGCTTTCTTT.

The chain combines TRBV18 with TRBJ1-1; D perhaps matches TRBD1 (6 bases). Germline CDR1 is KGHSH and CDR2 is LQKENI. There are 15 residues in the CDR3. Trimming stripped 0 bases from V and 1 base from J, with 9 bases between. The CDR3 DNA reads TGTGCCAGCTCACCACCAACAGGGACGAACACTGAAGCTTTCTTT. This sequence encodes CASSPPTGTNTEAFF.

This clone was counted between two and nine times. V is TRBV10-3 and J is TRBJ2-3; 9 nucleotides agree with TRBD2. The CDR3 is 15 amino acids. The V gene's germline CDR1 is ENHRY and CDR2 SYGVKD. The CDR3 DNA follows: TGTGCTTCAGGTGCTCAGGCTAGCGGGGAAGATACGCAGTATTTT. This codes for CASGAQASGEDTQYF.